This passage covers 14 T cell receptor beta chains from one sample sequenced in a study of T cells in Graves' hyperthyroidism and ophthalmopathy. Amplified TCR beta CDR3 regions derived from RNA transcripts. When the TCR CDR3 underwent first-round RT-PCR, the HTBI primer set was used. Via MiXCR, TCRdb re-called the multiplex PCR reads, giving one row per CDR3 protein. The repertoire has 490,000 or so distinct CDR3 sequences, less than 25% of them found once; the top ten carry under 55%. The specimen was blood. These receptors originate from a woman in her 70s with Graves' ophthalmopathy.

This clonotype showed up many times. The V and J genes are TRBV12-5 and TRBJ2-3; tentative D call: TRBD2 (6 bases). With 6 bases removed from V and 7 bases from J, the gap between germline ends came to 20 bases. Germline lookup yields CDR1 LGHNT and CDR2 FRNRAP. This CDR3 comprises 15 residues. CDR3 in amino acids: CASGVNSGRMNTQYF. In DNA, the CDR3 is TGTGCTAGTGGCGTAAATAGCGGCCGTATGAATACGCAGTATTTT.

The CDR3 spells CAWSVAAYNMPQHF. CDR3 coding DNA: TGTGCCTGGAGTGTAGCAGCTTATAATATGCCCCAGCATTTT. This rearrangement joins TRBV30 to TRBJ1-5; D unclear. Germline V gene data show CDR1 as GTSNPN and CDR2 as SVGIG (reference sequence). Trimming cost V 0 bases and J 9 bases, with 15 bases left between them. This CDR3 comprises 14 residues.

The chain combines TRBV15 with TRBJ2-1, with D hard to call. V lost 2 bases, J lost 10 bases, and 21 bases lay in between. Germline V CDR1 and CDR2: LNHNV, YYDKDF (reference sequence). The CDR3 consists of 16 residues. The CDR3 loop is CATSRPTPSSQGEQFF. CDR3 DNA sequence: TGTGCCACCAGCAGACCCACCCCCAGTTCGCAAGGCGAGCAGTTCTTC.

V gene TRBV20-1 combines with J gene TRBJ2-7; either TRBD1 or TRBD2 may supply D (6 bases each). V dropped 6 bases and J dropped 7 bases, with 22 bases sitting between them. Germline V CDR1 and CDR2: DFQATT, SNEGSKA (reference sequence). CDR3 size: 14 residues. CDR3 DNA sequence: TGCAGTGCCACCAGATGGGGGGTTCAGGGGGAGCAGTACTTC. This translates into CSATRWGVQGEQYF.

This clonotype was counted a few times. V and J are TRBV19 and TRBJ2-5; 8 bases align to TRBD2. After removal of 9 bases from V and 2 bases from J, the junction contained 11 bases not matched to a gene. Germline-derived CDR1 and CDR2 are LNHDA and SQIVND (reference sequence). The CDR3 spans 15 residues. DNA for the CDR3: TGTGCCAGCCACCCCGGGGGGGGGCTTCAAGAGACCCAGTACTTC. Protein: CASHPGGGLQETQYF.

This clonotype was counted at least ten times. This sequence joins TRBV11-1 and TRBJ1-5; D unresolved. This CDR3 is 14 amino acids long. In germline, CDR1 is SGHAT, CDR2 FQDESV (reference sequence). Trimming removed 2 bases at V and 3 bases at J, with 8 bases between. In DNA form, the CDR3 reads TGTGCCAGCAGCTTATTAGGCGTCAATCAGCCCCAGCATTTT. It translates to CASSLLGVNQPQHF.

The table lists this clonotype with many counts. The chain recombines TRBV28 with TRBJ2-7; possibly TRBD1 or TRBD2 for D (6 bases each). The CDR3 is 14 amino acids. V dropped 4 bases and J dropped 3 bases, with 13 bases sitting between them. Germline V lookup: CDR1 MDHEN, CDR2 SYDVKM. The CDR3 protein is CASSSGASHYEQYF. CDR3 coding DNA: TGTGCCAGCAGTTCGGGGGCCAGCCACTACGAGCAGTACTTC.

V gene TRBV9 combines with J gene TRBJ1-6, with D possibly being TRBD1 (5 bases). Germline V gene sequence: CDR1 SGDLS, CDR2 YYNGEE. V lost 4 bases to trimming and J lost 6 bases, with 11 bases between them. The CDR3 length is 14 residues. CDR3 bases: TGTGCCAGCAGCACCACAGGCCTTAATTCACCCCTCCACTTT. Translating gives CASSTTGLNSPLHF. The full variable domain, in which reference TRBV9 and TRBJ1-6 provide the parts outside the CDR3, is DSGVTQTPKHLITATGQRVTLRCSPRSGDLSVYWYQQSLDQGLQFLIQYYNGEERAKGNILERFSAQQFPDLHSELNLSSLELGDSALYFCASSTTGLNSPLHFGNGTRLTVT.

This clonotype has more than one count but fewer than ten. V gene TRBV12-3 or TRBV12-4 combines with J gene TRBJ2-1; D uncertain. The CDR3 has 14 residues. Trimming shortened V by 0 bases and J by 5 bases, and 8 bases separated the two germline ends. Here the CDR3 DNA reads TGTGCCAGCAGTTTAGCGAATTGGAACAATGAGCAGTTCTTC. Its protein is CASSLANWNNEQFF.

This rearrangement joins TRBV20-1 to TRBJ2-7; TRBD2 agrees at 13 bases. After removal of 5 bases from V and 3 bases from J, the junction contained 4 bases not matched to a gene. The CDR3 extends over 14 amino acids. From germline, CDR1 is DFQATT and CDR2 SNEGSKA (reference sequence). CDR3 residues: CSALGLAGIYEQYF. The DNA of the CDR3 is TGCAGTGCTCTGGGACTAGCGGGAATCTACGAGCAGTACTTC.

J is TRBJ1-2 and V is TRBV5-1, with D uncertain. CDR3 length: 14 residues. V dropped 3 bases and J dropped 2 bases, with 11 bases sitting between them. The V gene's germline CDR1 is SGHRS and CDR2 YFSETQ. Here the CDR3 reads CASSSGRPNYGYTF. CDR3 coding DNA: TGCGCCAGCAGCTCGGGGAGGCCCAACTATGGCTACACCTTC.

The CDR3 here is CATSTSGRMGTDTQYF. The CDR3 region has the DNA TGTGCCACCTCGACTAGCGGGAGGATGGGGACAGATACGCAGTATTTT. The chain has TRBV28 and TRBJ2-3; TRBD2 aligns across 13 bases. Germline V gene lookup returns CDR1 MDHEN and CDR2 SYDVKM. The V segment lost 10 bases and the J segment 3 bases; nucleotides outside the gene matches: 10. The CDR3 runs 16 residues.

Regarding this clonotype: The conserved final phenylalanine or tryptophan is absent from the CDR3, which likely points to a read error. The V gene is TRBV19, the J gene TRBJ2-2; tentative D call: TRBD1 (6 bases). Germline CDR1 is LNHDA and CDR2 is SQIVND (reference sequence). This CDR3 spans 15 amino acids. The ends were cut back, 7 bases at V and 1 base at J, with 13 bases in the middle. The CDR3 DNA reads TGTGCCAGTACCCTACTAGGGGGGAACACCGGGGAGCTGTTTCTT. It is translated as CASTLLGGNTGELFL.

This clonotype has a count of ten or more. The rearrangement joins TRBV3-1 to TRBJ2-3; 8 bases fit TRBD1. With 0 bases clipped from V and 3 bases from J, the junction kept 5 bases outside the gene matches. The CDR3 spans 16 residues. Germline assignment: CDR1 LGHDT and CDR2 YNNKEL (reference sequence). CDR3 protein: CASSQEQGAATDTQYF. The CDR3 DNA reads TGTGCCAGCAGCCAAGAGCAGGGGGCGGCAACAGATACGCAGTATTTT.